Below, 11 T cell receptor beta chains from the same sample are listed, as sequenced in a study of blood T cell repertoires in COVID-19. Assay used: immunoSEQ multiplex PCR; TCRdb lists only in-frame clones, some missing. Among over 95,000 clones, around 84% were seen once, and the ten largest hold more than 3%. The sequenced material came from peripheral blood. The receptors here all came from a man between 35 and 55 years old with acute or convalescent COVID-19.

The CDR3: CASSGLRTYPEAFF. CDR3 nucleotides: TGTGCCAGCAGCGGACTAAGGACGTATCCTGAAGCTTTCTTT. The V and J genes are TRBV5-6 and TRBJ1-1; D is unresolved. Germline CDR1 is SGHDT and CDR2 is YYEEEE. CDR3 size: 14 residues. Trimming took 4 bases from V and 6 from J, leaving 16 bases between them. Using reference TRBV5-6 and TRBJ1-1 for the parts outside the CDR3, the full variable domain is DAGVTQSPTHLIKTRGQQVTLRCSPKSGHDTVSWYQQALGQGPQFIFQYYEEEERQRGNFPDRFSGHQFPNYSSELNVNALLLGDSALYLCASSGLRTYPEAFFGQGTRLTVV.

J is TRBJ1-5 and V is TRBV19, with D possibly TRBD1 on 5 matching bases. This CDR3 comprises 15 residues. V lost 6 bases and J 2 bases, leaving 14 bases between the germline ends. Looked up from germline, CDR1 is LNHDA and CDR2 is SQIVND (reference sequence). The CDR3 nucleotides read TGTGCCAGTAGGGAGACGGGGGGAGGCAATCAGCCCCAGCATTTT. This sequence encodes CASRETGGGNQPQHF.

This rearrangement joins TRBV6-5 to TRBJ2-7, with D perhaps TRBD2 (5 bases). V gave up 6 bases and J gave up 0 bases, with 9 bases separating them. CDR1 is MNHEY, CDR2 SVGAGI, per germline. The CDR3 spans 13 residues. The CDR3 DNA sequence: TGTGCCAGCAGCGAGGGAACCTCCTACGAGCAGTACTTC. It codes for CASSEGTSYEQYF.

The CDR3 nucleotides read TGTGCCATCAGTGAGTCGACAACCTACAATGAGCAGTTCTTC. Translated, it gives CAISESTTYNEQFF. The genes are TRBV10-3 and TRBJ2-1, with D unclear. The CDR3 contains 14 residues. Germline V gene data show CDR1 as ENHRY and CDR2 as SYGVKD. V lost 0 bases, J lost 2 bases, and 5 bases lay in between.

Only a few counts were recorded for this clone. The chain carries TRBV6-5 and TRBJ1-1; 9 nucleotides match TRBD1. With V trimmed by 5 bases and J by 1 base, 5 bases remained unmatched. In germline, CDR1 is MNHEY, CDR2 SVGAGI. This CDR3 is built from 15 residues. In nucleotides, the CDR3 is TGTGCCAGCAGTCCCAACAGGGGGCGGAACACTGAAGCTTTCTTT. Translated, it gives CASSPNRGRNTEAFF.

The genes are TRBV7-6 and TRBJ2-3; 8 positions agree with TRBD2. The V gene end was trimmed by 5 bases and the J gene end by 4 bases; junction bases not matched to a gene: 5. CDR1 and CDR2 from the germline V gene are SGHVS and FNYEAQ. CDR3 size: 14 residues. The CDR3 protein is CASSPGTSADTQYF. CDR3 sequence (DNA): TGTGCCAGCAGCCCAGGGACTAGTGCAGATACGCAGTATTTT. The full variable domain, its missing parts supplied by reference TRBV7-6 and TRBJ2-3, is GAGVSQSPRYKVTKRGQDVALRCDPISGHVSLYWYRQALGQGPEFLTYFNYEAQQDKSGLPNDRFSAERPEGSISTLTIQRTEQRDSAMYRCASSPGTSADTQYFGPGTRLTVL.

The chain carries TRBV19 and TRBJ1-1; TRBD1 agrees at 7 bases. The CDR3 extends over 16 amino acids. V dropped 3 bases and J dropped 0; count of bases not matched to a gene: 7. Germline CDR1 reads LNHDA; CDR2 reads SQIVND (reference sequence). The CDR3 DNA sequence: TGTGCCAGTAGTATTTACAGGGGATCCATGAACACTGAAGCTTTCTTT. It yields the protein CASSIYRGSMNTEAFF.

The chain links TRBV27 to TRBJ1-2; 7 nucleotides align to TRBD1. CDR3 length: 15 amino acids. V was clipped by 4 bases and J by 7 bases; unmatched bases: 12. Germline CDR1 MNHEY, CDR2 SMNVEV (reference sequence). The CDR3 loop reads CASSWTGFDIGGYTF. For the CDR3, the DNA is TGTGCCAGCAGTTGGACAGGCTTCGATATCGGTGGCTACACCTTC.

This clone was observed a single time. This chain connects TRBV5-1 to TRBJ2-6; TRBD1 matches at 9 bases. The germline gives CDR1 SGHRS, CDR2 YFSETQ. The CDR3 is made up of 18 amino acids. With V trimmed by 2 bases and J by 0 bases, 6 bases remained unmatched. CDR3 sequence reads: CASSLRTGAISGANVLTF. The DNA for the CDR3 is TGCGCCAGCAGCTTAAGGACAGGGGCCATCTCTGGGGCCAACGTCCTGACTTTC. The full variable domain, in which reference TRBV5-1 and TRBJ2-6 provide the parts outside the CDR3, is KAGVTQTPRYLIKTRGQQVTLSCSPISGHRSVSWYQQTPGQGLQFLFEYFSETQRNKGNFPGRFSGRQFSNSRSEMNVSTLELGDSALYLCASSLRTGAISGANVLTFGAGSRLTVL.

The V call is TRBV6-5, the J call TRBJ1-3; D may be TRBD1 (5 bases). The length of the CDR3 is 14 residues. Germline CDR1 is MNHEY and CDR2 is SVGAGI. Trimming shortened V by 4 bases and J by 1 base, and 8 bases separated the two germline ends. The chain's CDR3 is CASSSRASGNTIYF. The CDR3 DNA reads as TGTGCCAGCAGTTCCAGGGCGTCTGGAAACACCATATATTTT.

The chain is built from TRBV2 and TRBJ1-6; the match to TRBD1 covers 10 bases. V gave up 8 bases and J gave up 9 bases; unmatched junction bases: 4. The CDR3 has 13 residues. The germline V gene encodes CDR1 SNHLY and CDR2 FYNNEI. CDR3 DNA sequence: TGTGCCAGCTCCCGGGACAGGGGTTCACCCCTCCACTTT. Protein sequence: CASSRDRGSPLHF.